This section outlines one T cell receptor beta chain sequence together with its context. The antigen it recognizes is unknown. No much larger clone is present one base from it, and per-base qualities are unavailable. Each collaborating institution followed its own protocols to collect whole blood in K2EDTA tubes. For TCRbeta analysis, collaborators shipped samples in one of three forms: frozen whole blood, isolated PBMCs, or DNA extracted from either of those sample types. Relative to germline, V is 6 bases shorter and J is 2 bases shorter, with 6 bases between their ends. Looking up the germline V gene yields CDR1 KGHDR and CDR2 SFDVKD. Including the terminal cysteine and phenylalanine, the CDR3 comprises 13 residues. Just CDR3 DNA is preserved here, 39 bases in frame from base 1. The data were obtained in a study of blood T cell repertoires in COVID-19 (TCRdb year 2020). Regarding the research as a whole: Collaborator samples came from the United States, Italy and Spain and covered acute and convalescent phases of COVID-19. The samples were drawn from the first 160 participants of the ongoing ImmuneRACE study and from 1,254 subjects provided by 6 global collaborators. Sample metadata almost always included a de-identified subject ID, COVID-19 status, age in years and sex. The repertoires were released in a freely available public database meant as a resource for research on the immune response to SARS-CoV-2. Subjects who had been exposed to COVID-19, were actively infected with it, or had recovered from it provided the deeply sampled blood TCRbeta repertoires that made up the dataset. Where HLA class I and class II types were available, the types were taken from metadata supplied by the sample provider, not from assay-based typing. The material from the prospective study consisted of cDNA or gDNA derived from T cells, B-cell-depleted T cells, or PBMCs. Results the study describes overall, beyond this receptor: The amount of clinical and demographic metadata varied by source and participant and was provided uncurated.

TCRbeta CDR3 regions were amplified from genomic DNA by means of the immunoSEQ Assay, a bias-controlled multiplex PCR. Processing in the source paper ran as follows. Nucleated cell counts per sample were estimated from amplification of reference gene primers within the assay. To quantify the absolute abundance of each unique TCRbeta CDR3 rearrangement, sequence reads were collapsed and filtered. For each sample, productive Simpson clonality was calculated by taking the square root of Simpson's diversity index across productive rearrangements. Here the immuneACCESS table is served through TCRdb, limited to in-frame sequences with V and J called. Missing clones are a known gap in these copies; in checked studies unresolved V genes cover under half, and the rest lacks a known reason. That table is the source of V, J and clone size, and D and trimming were worked out from the DNA. The sample contains roughly 250,000 clones, approximately 84% of them found a single time. 4% of the sample goes to the ten largest clones.

Material for sequencing was peripheral blood. The TCR comes from a man between 50 and 59 years old with acute or convalescent COVID-19. The rearrangement joined TRBV24-1 to TRBJ2-2, with an unclear D gene assignment. The CDR3 protein: CATSSQNTGELFF. The nucleotide sequence is TGTGCCACCAGTTCCCAAAACACCGGGGAGCTGTTTTTT.